The 21 T cell receptor beta chains reported below all come from one sample, sequenced in a study of neurological immune-mediated disorders. From the 5' RACE reads, TCRdb called clonotypes with MiXCR, one entry per CDR3 protein. This table holds some 95,000 distinct CDR3 sequences, around 3.4% found once. Sequenced sample: PBMCs. These receptors all stem from a woman aged 18-35 years with multiple sclerosis.

This clonotype was observed a handful of times. A single base separates this from a much larger clone, so it may be a read error. CDR3 sequence reads: CASSKGQSNSPLHF. The CDR3 DNA reads TGCGCCAGCAGCAAAGGACAGAGCAATTCACCCCTCCACTTT. The genes are TRBV5-1 and TRBJ1-6; possibly TRBD1 for D (6 bases). Germline V gene sequence: CDR1 SGHRS, CDR2 YFSETQ. V shed 4 bases and J shed 7 bases, with 12 bases lying between them. CDR3 length: 14 amino acids.

At least ten counts were recorded for this clonotype. The V gene is TRBV6-5, the J gene TRBJ2-7; D unclear. The length of the CDR3 is 16 residues. Germline V lookup: CDR1 MNHEY, CDR2 SVGAGI. With 5 bases removed from V and 0 bases from J, the gap between germline ends came to 17 bases. The CDR3 sequence: CASSPGPLGSSYEQYF. CDR3 DNA sequence: TGTGCCAGCAGTCCGGGTCCACTTGGAAGCTCCTACGAGCAGTACTTC.

Ten or more counts support this clonotype. The chain joins TRBV20-1 to TRBJ2-5, with 11 bases identical to TRBD2. Trimming cost V 3 bases and J 5 bases; bases outside gene matches: 11. The CDR3 is 16 amino acids. Germline lookup yields CDR1 DFQATT and CDR2 SNEGSKA (reference sequence). The CDR3 DNA reads TGCAGTGCTAGTTCTAGCGGGGGGTTCCGGGAGGAGACCCAGTACTTC. It translates to CSASSSGGFREETQYF.

At least ten counts were recorded for this clonotype. The chain links TRBV12-3 or TRBV12-4 to TRBJ1-1; 8 bases fit TRBD1. V trimming: 4 bases; J trimming: 11 bases; junction bases outside the gene matches: 15. The CDR3 contains 15 residues. DNA of the CDR3: TGTGCCAGCAGTTCGCAGGGGGCTTCCCTTTTATCGGCTTTCTTT. As protein: CASSSQGASLLSAFF.

This clonotype was seen ten or more times. The CDR3 DNA reads TGCAGCGTTGAAGGGAGACGGGTTGGGGAGTATTACAATGAGCAGTTCTTC. Translating it yields CSVEGRRVGEYYNEQFF. This chain joins TRBV29-1 and TRBJ2-1; possibly TRBD2 for D (5 bases). Deletions cut 1 base from V and 4 bases from J, with 20 bases between. The V gene's germline CDR1 is SQVTM and CDR2 ANQGSEA. The CDR3 contains 17 residues.

This clonotype was observed many times. The rearrangement links TRBV5-1 to TRBJ1-1; unclear D gene. Germline V CDR1 and CDR2: SGHRS, YFSETQ. Trimming stripped 0 bases from V and 4 bases from J, with 7 bases between. CDR3 length equals 13 residues. CDR3 nucleotides: TGCGCCAGCAGCTTGGGGGCCATCACTGAAGCTTTCTTT. Amino acids: CASSLGAITEAFF.

The table lists this clonotype with many counts. This sequence joins TRBV29-1 and TRBJ1-2; D gene uncertain. V was clipped by 7 bases and J by 4 bases, with 16 bases between them. Germline CDR1 reads SQVTM; CDR2 reads ANQGSEA. The CDR3 contains 13 residues. In nucleotides, the CDR3 is TGCAGCGCCCACGGGAAGGGAGGCTATGGCTACACCTTC. Protein: CSAHGKGGYGYTF.

This clonotype was picked up many times. The gene calls are TRBV20-1 and TRBJ2-7; D uncertain. The CDR3 is 13 amino acids. Germline V gene data show CDR1 as DFQATT and CDR2 as SNEGSKA (reference sequence). Deletions cut 1 base from V and 2 bases from J, with 9 bases between. CDR3 DNA: TGCAGTGCTAGAGGTGGGCAGGCCTACGAGCAGTACTTC. Translated, it gives CSARGGQAYEQYF.

This clonotype was observed many times. The gene calls are TRBV19 and TRBJ1-4, with 10 nucleotides matching TRBD1. This CDR3 is built from 18 residues. After removal of 2 bases from V and 0 bases from J, the junction contained 6 bases not matched to a gene. From germline, CDR1 is LNHDA and CDR2 SQIVND (reference sequence). For the CDR3, the DNA is TGTGCCAGTAGTATAAAGGGACAGGGGTTTGCAACTAATGAAAAACTGTTTTTT. Translating gives CASSIKGQGFATNEKLFF.

As concerns this clonotype: A much larger clone lies a single base off, so this may be a read error. The chain combines TRBV6-2 or TRBV6-3 with TRBJ2-5, with D perhaps given as TRBD1 or TRBD2 (5 bases each). Trimming took off 7 bases at V and 5 bases at J, with 14 bases between the two ends. The germline CDR1 and CDR2 sequences are MNHEY and SVGEGT. The CDR3 spans 13 residues. This CDR3 is CASTGKGTETQYF. In DNA form, the CDR3 reads TGTGCCAGCACCGGAAAGGGGACGGAGACCCAGTACTTC.

V usage is TRBV12-3 or TRBV12-4 and J usage is TRBJ2-1; 10 bases agree with TRBD2. The junction had 3 bases not matched to a gene; V was cut back by 4 bases and J by 6 bases. The CDR3 spans 14 residues. The CDR3 sequence is CASSSGTSANEQFF. The CDR3 DNA reads TGTGCCAGCAGTTCCGGGACTAGCGCCAATGAGCAGTTCTTC.

This clonotype was seen ten or more times. The V call is TRBV6-6, the J call TRBJ2-7; 7 bases line up with TRBD1. Germline loops: CDR1 MNHNY, CDR2 SVGAGI (reference sequence). The CDR3 loop spans 15 amino acids. V lost 6 bases, J lost 4 bases, and 12 bases stayed unmatched. The CDR3 reads CASSRETGISYEQYF. The CDR3 coding sequence is TGTGCCAGCAGCCGTGAGACAGGGATCTCTTACGAGCAGTACTTC.

This clonotype was picked up many times. The CDR3 nucleotides read TGTGCCAGCAGCACCGGGACTAGCGGGGGGGCTCGGAATGAGCAGTTCTTC. It codes for CASSTGTSGGARNEQFF. The chain recombines TRBV7-2 with TRBJ2-1, with TRBD2 matching over 16 bases. The CDR3 consists of 17 residues. Trimming cost V 5 bases and J 7 bases; bases outside gene matches: 8. Germline values: CDR1 SGHTA, CDR2 FQGNSA.

The table lists this clonotype with many counts. The rearrangement links TRBV6-5 to TRBJ2-2; D is undetermined. The V end lost 6 bases, the J end lost 4 bases, and 15 bases lay between the germline ends. CDR3 length equals 15 residues. CDR1 and CDR2 (germline): MNHEY, SVGAGI. Written as DNA, the CDR3 is TGTGCCAGCAGGGTGACCTGGGTGGGCACCGGGGAGCTGTTTTTT. It is translated as CASRVTWVGTGELFF.

There are many counts of this clonotype. The V and J genes are TRBV7-3 and TRBJ2-1, with D possibly matching TRBD2 (6 bases). The V and J ends lost 5 bases and 5 bases respectively, with 16 bases between them. This CDR3 contains 15 residues. The V gene's germline CDR1 is SGHTA and CDR2 FQGTGA. CDR3 sequence: CASSAAGTADNEQFF. DNA for the CDR3: TGTGCCAGCAGCGCAGCCGGGACTGCAGACAATGAGCAGTTCTTC.

This clonotype was counted ten times or more. The chain recombines TRBV5-1 with TRBJ1-1; D perhaps matches TRBD1 (5 bases). V shed 0 bases and J shed 1 base, with 10 bases lying between them. This CDR3 contains 15 residues. The germline V gene has CDR1 SGHRS and CDR2 YFSETQ. CDR3 DNA sequence: TGCGCCAGCAGCTTGGGGATCGACAGGAACACTGAAGCTTTCTTT. It translates to CASSLGIDRNTEAFF.

This clonotype was counted many times. This rearrangement joins TRBV20-1 to TRBJ1-6; weak D call: TRBD1 (6 bases). Deletions cut 3 bases from V and 7 bases from J, with 13 bases between. Germline loops: CDR1 DFQATT, CDR2 SNEGSKA (reference sequence). The CDR3 extends over 14 amino acids. Written as DNA, the CDR3 is TGCAGTGCTAGCGATAAGACAGGCAATTCACCCCTCCACTTT. Its translation is CSASDKTGNSPLHF.

This clonotype was found many times. The CDR3 protein is CASSYSSFGWYGYTF. CDR3 DNA sequence: TGTGCCAGCAGTTACTCATCTTTCGGGTGGTATGGCTACACCTTC. The chain is built from TRBV6-5 and TRBJ1-2; D gene unclear. CDR1 MNHEY and CDR2 SVGAGI come from the germline V gene. The V end was cut by 0 bases, the J end by 5 bases, with 13 bases between. There are 15 residues in the CDR3.

This clonotype was picked up many times. The chain links TRBV4-1 to TRBJ1-4, with TRBD1 as a possible D gene (5 bases). Trimming removed 1 base at V and 6 bases at J, with 15 bases between. There are 16 residues in the CDR3. The germline V gene has CDR1 MGHRA and CDR2 YSYEKL. Written as DNA, the CDR3 is TGCGCCAGCAGCCAAGGAGACGGGGGATACGATGAAAAACTGTTTTTT. It translates to CASSQGDGGYDEKLFF.

The table lists this clonotype with many counts. The chain links TRBV14 to TRBJ2-1; 7 bases fit TRBD2. CDR1 is SGHDN, CDR2 FVKESK, per germline. With V trimmed by 6 bases and J by 9 bases, 2 bases remained unmatched. This CDR3 contains 11 residues. CDR3 residues: CASSSGFEQFF. The CDR3 DNA reads TGTGCCAGCAGTAGCGGGTTTGAGCAGTTCTTC.

This clonotype has at least ten counts. The J gene is TRBJ1-2, the V gene TRBV20-1; D call uncertain. This CDR3 has 13 amino acids. V lost 0 bases and J 4 bases, leaving 9 bases between the germline ends. CDR1 and CDR2 from the germline V gene are DFQATT and SNEGSKA (reference sequence). CDR3 sequence (DNA): TGCAGTGCTAGAGAGGGAAAGAGCTATGGCTACACCTTC. Translating gives CSAREGKSYGYTF.